The source of this TCR beta chain is a study of T cell repertoires in cytomegalovirus infection. MiXCR was run by TCRdb on the reads, yielding one entry per CDR3 protein. The table includes under 150,000 distinct CDR3 sequences, 20% to 30% detected once. Overall study findings and caveats: Identification of carriers of CMV plus the relevant HLA was achieved through cumulative public TCR beta family frequency.

Remarks on this clonotype: What it recognizes is unknown.

Germline CDR1 DFQATT, CDR2 SNEGSKA (reference sequence). The CDR3 covers 13 residues. The germline V and J ends were trimmed by 6 bases and 6 bases, with 15 bases remaining between them. The sequence was collected from a human donor in good health (CMV status not recorded). Some clones in this sample may be carry-over from other donors' samples. The rearrangement links TRBV20-1 to TRBJ1-5, with TRBD1 as a possible D gene (6 bases). Sequenced: PBMCs, sequenced either directly or after in vitro stimulation (not recorded which). The chain's CDR3 is CSAPPGGGQPQHF. Written as DNA, the CDR3 is TGCAGTGCCCCCCCGGGGGGCGGTCAGCCCCAGCATTTT.